The 5 T cell receptor beta chains given below trace back to one sample, sequenced in a study of cytomegalovirus exposure and HLA in healthy donors. Researchers ran the PCR with 60 Vbeta and 13 Jbeta primers. Measured with immunoSEQ multiplex PCR; TCRdb has only the in-frame clones, and not every one. The sample has 150,000 to 200,000 clones; roughly 84% are singletons. The sequenced material came from PBMCs. All receptors derive from a man younger than 35 in good health and CMV-seropositive.

The genes are TRBV9 and TRBJ1-6, with D maybe TRBD1 (5 bases). Between the trimmed V and J ends, which lost 0 bases and 4 bases, there was a span of 14 bases. Looked up from germline, CDR1 is SGDLS and CDR2 is YYNGEE. The CDR3 covers 17 residues. The DNA for the CDR3 is TGTGCCAGCAGCGTAGATCCCAGGGTGCCTTATAATTCACCCCTCCACTTT. As protein: CASSVDPRVPYNSPLHF.

This sequence joins TRBV5-1 and TRBJ2-3, with D maybe TRBD1 (6 bases). V dropped 4 bases and J dropped 0 bases, with 12 bases sitting between them. Germline V CDR1 and CDR2: SGHRS, YFSETQ. This CDR3 is 15 amino acids long. This chain's CDR3 is CASSLRTDSTDTQYF. CDR3 in DNA: TGCGCCAGCAGCCTGAGGACAGATAGCACAGATACGCAGTATTTT.

The chain couples TRBV9 to TRBJ1-1; D call uncertain. The V end was cut by 5 bases, the J end by 4 bases, with 6 bases between. There are 11 residues in the CDR3. Germline V lookup: CDR1 SGDLS, CDR2 YYNGEE. Here the CDR3 reads CASRPVTEAFF. The CDR3 DNA sequence: TGTGCCAGCAGGCCGGTCACTGAAGCTTTCTTT. The entire variable domain, with the rest obtained from reference TRBV9 and TRBJ1-1, is as follows: DSGVTQTPKHLITATGQRVTLRCSPRSGDLSVYWYQQSLDQGLQFLIQYYNGEERAKGNILERFSAQQFPDLHSELNLSSLELGDSALYFCASRPVTEAFFGQGTRLTVV.

The V gene is TRBV6-5, the J gene TRBJ2-5; D is possibly TRBD1 (5 bases). The V gene lost 6 bases and the J gene lost 2 bases, with 10 bases spanning the gap. Germline CDR1 MNHEY, CDR2 SVGAGI. This CDR3 spans 13 amino acids. CDR3 coding DNA: TGTGCCAGCAGCAGGGCAGCTCAAGAGACCCAGTACTTC. Translating it yields CASSRAAQETQYF.

The chain carries TRBV11-3 and TRBJ1-1; D may be TRBD1 (6 bases). Trimming pared 1 base from V and 3 bases from J, leaving 18 bases between. The length of the CDR3 is 17 residues. CDR1 and CDR2 from the germline V gene are SGHNT and YENEEA. Here the CDR3 reads CASSLGTASSLDTEAFF. The CDR3 region has the DNA TGTGCCAGCAGCTTAGGGACAGCCTCGTCGTTGGACACTGAAGCTTTCTTT.